This T cell receptor beta chain was profiled in a study of vaccination effects on CD4 cells after COVID-19 (dated by TCRdb to 2022 to 2024). Background on the whole study: In the ViraFEST assay, PBMC were stimulated with viral peptide pools, and antigen-specific CD4+ T cell clonotypes were then identified by expansion using TCR sequencing. A total of over nine COVID-19 convalescent patients and several SARS-CoV-2-naive healthy vaccine recipients were included in the full study. In both COVID-19 convalescent patients and infection-naive vaccine recipients, the study compared SARS-CoV-2 spike-specific CD4+ TCR repertoires from before mRNA vaccination with those from after it. Participants received two doses of either the BNT162b2 or the mRNA-1273 mRNA SARS-CoV-2 vaccine. Cultures from other donors in the study were sequenced with the Oncomine TCR Beta short-read assay on an Illumina iSeq 100. About 2.1 million PBMC per well were cultured in IMDM with about 5.4% human AB serum, roughly 10 IU/ml IL-2 and gentamicin, plus 10 ug/ml peptides. The research as a whole found: In healthy vaccine recipients, vaccine-induced clones were almost all SARS-CoV-2 mono-reactive, with only 1 of 255 being cross-reactive with common cold coronaviruses. Only a small number of convalescent patients were included, and no early post-infection timepoints were available, which limited the study. Marked clonal contraction was observed in both infection-induced and vaccine-induced clones at late post-vaccination timepoints, consistent with waning T cell responses.

The library was made by the immunoSEQ multiplex PCR assay. DNA from the cultured and isolated CD4+ T cells underwent TCR beta CDR3 sequencing. On the study's bioinformatics: Non-productive TCR sequences were removed, reads were trimmed to the CDR3 region, and CDR3s of at least 7 amino acids were retained. The MANAFEST web app was used to pick out antigen-specific clonotypes by comparing their expansion in peptide wells with that in reference cultures. Positive clones required FDR<0.05 expansion versus reference and all other wells, odds ratio above 5, and frequency above 0.1% in two replicate wells. A clonotype was called cross-reactive if it was significantly expanded both in SARS-CoV-2 spike wells and in at least one common cold coronavirus spike condition. Levenshtein distance calculated with the stringdist R package was used to assess CDR3 similarity, and unrooted trees were constructed with ape in R 3.6.1. Imported from immuneACCESS, the table was reduced by TCRdb to in-frame sequences with V and J called. These copies leave out some clones; in studies compared against another copy, an unresolved V gene accounts for under half, and the cause of the remainder is not known. The DNA was the basis for D and trimming; V, J and clone size are from that table. This sample gives tens of thousands of clones in total; around 67% of them show up just once. 4% to 5% of the sample comes from the top ten.

This clone was counted a few times. What this receptor recognizes is not known. Base qualities are missing; no much larger clone stands one base away. After more than nine days of culture, CD4+ T cells were isolated with the EasySep CD4+ T cell isolation kit. None of the healthy vaccine recipients had a prior SARS-CoV-2 infection, which was confirmed by nucleocapsid antibody tests that came back negative both before and after vaccination. On days 3 and 7, half of the culture medium was replaced with fresh IL-2-containing medium. Unless noted otherwise, every peptide stimulation condition was grown in triplicate wells. PBMC were separated from whole blood using Ficoll-Paque Plus gradient centrifugation and were then either cryopreserved at -140C or used fresh. The QIAamp micro DNA kit was used to extract genomic DNA from the cultured CD4+ T cells. Taken from the germline V gene, the CDR1 and CDR2 loops are SGHAT and FQNNGV. V is clipped by 5 bases and J by 1 base, and the sequence between their germline boundaries is 2 bases long. The CDR3 starts with the cysteine, ends with the phenylalanine, and has 12 residues. The kept DNA is CDR3 alone, 36 bases in frame from the first base.

Source: CD4+ T cells from PBMCs cultured without peptide, taken before COVID-19 vaccination. Recombination joined TRBV11-2 with TRBJ2-2, with no confident D gene call. This receptor was identified in a human donor who received a COVID-19 vaccine. The DNA sequence follows: TGTGCCAGCAGCCTGAACACCGGGGAGCTGTTTTTT. The encoded protein is CASSLNTGELFF.